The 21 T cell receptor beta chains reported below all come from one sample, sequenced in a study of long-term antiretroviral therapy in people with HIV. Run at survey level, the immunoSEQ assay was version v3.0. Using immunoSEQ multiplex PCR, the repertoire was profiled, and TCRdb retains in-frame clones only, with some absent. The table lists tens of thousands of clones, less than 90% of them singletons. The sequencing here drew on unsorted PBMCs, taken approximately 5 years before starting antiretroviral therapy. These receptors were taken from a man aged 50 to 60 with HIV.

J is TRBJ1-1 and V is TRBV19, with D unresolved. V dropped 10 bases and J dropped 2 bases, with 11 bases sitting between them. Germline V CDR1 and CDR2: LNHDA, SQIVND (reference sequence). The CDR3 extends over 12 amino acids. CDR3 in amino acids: CATADYNTEAFF. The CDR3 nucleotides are TGTGCCACCGCGGACTACAACACTGAAGCTTTCTTT.

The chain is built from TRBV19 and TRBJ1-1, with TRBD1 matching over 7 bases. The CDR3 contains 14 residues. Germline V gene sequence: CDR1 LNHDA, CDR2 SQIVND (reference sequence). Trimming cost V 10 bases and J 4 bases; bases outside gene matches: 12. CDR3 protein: CATKGGQWSTEAFF. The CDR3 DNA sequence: TGTGCCACCAAGGGGGGACAGTGGTCCACTGAAGCTTTCTTT.

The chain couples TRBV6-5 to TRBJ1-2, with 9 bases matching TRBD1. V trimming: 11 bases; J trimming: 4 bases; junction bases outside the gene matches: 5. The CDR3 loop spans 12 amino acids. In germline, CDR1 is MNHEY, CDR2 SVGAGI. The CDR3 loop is CACGTGFYGYTF. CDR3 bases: TGTGCCTGCGGGACAGGGTTCTATGGCTACACCTTC.

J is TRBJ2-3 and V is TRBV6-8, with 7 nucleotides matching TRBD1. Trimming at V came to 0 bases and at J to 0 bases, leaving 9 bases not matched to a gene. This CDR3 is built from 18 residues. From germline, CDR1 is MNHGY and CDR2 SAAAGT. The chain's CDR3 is CASSYSGTVGKSTDTQYF. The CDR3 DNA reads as TGTGCCAGCAGTTACTCGGGGACAGTGGGGAAGAGCACAGATACGCAGTATTTT.

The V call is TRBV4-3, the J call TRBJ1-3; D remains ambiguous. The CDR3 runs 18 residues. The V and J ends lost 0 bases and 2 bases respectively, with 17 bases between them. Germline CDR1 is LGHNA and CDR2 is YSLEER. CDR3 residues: CASSQEVGVLAAGNTIYF. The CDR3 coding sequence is TGCGCCAGCAGCCAAGAAGTCGGGGTTTTAGCTGCTGGAAACACCATATATTTT.

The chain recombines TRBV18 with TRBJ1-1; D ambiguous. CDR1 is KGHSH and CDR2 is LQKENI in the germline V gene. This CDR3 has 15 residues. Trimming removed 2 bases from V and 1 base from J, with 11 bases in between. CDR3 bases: TGTGCCAGCTCACCATTCAGGAGGGAGAACACTGAAGCTTTCTTT. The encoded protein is CASSPFRRENTEAFF.

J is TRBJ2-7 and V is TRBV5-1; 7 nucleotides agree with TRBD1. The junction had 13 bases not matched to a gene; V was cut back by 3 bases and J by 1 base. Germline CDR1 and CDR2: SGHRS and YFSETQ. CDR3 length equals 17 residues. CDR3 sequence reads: CASSSIPGGMGSYEQYF. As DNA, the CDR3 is TGCGCCAGCAGCTCGATTCCAGGGGGTATGGGTTCCTACGAGCAGTACTTC.

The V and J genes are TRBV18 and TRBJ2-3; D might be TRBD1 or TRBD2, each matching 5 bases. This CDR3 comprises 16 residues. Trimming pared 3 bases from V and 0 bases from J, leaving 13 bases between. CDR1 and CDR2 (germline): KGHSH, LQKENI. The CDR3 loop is CASSPAGTRSTDTQYF. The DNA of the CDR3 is TGTGCCAGCTCACCGGCCGGGACCCGCAGCACAGATACGCAGTATTTT.

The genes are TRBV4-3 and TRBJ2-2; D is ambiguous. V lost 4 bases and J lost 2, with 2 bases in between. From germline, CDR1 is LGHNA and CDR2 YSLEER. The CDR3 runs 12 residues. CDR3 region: CASSPNTGELFF. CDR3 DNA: TGCGCCAGCAGCCCCAACACCGGGGAGCTGTTTTTT.

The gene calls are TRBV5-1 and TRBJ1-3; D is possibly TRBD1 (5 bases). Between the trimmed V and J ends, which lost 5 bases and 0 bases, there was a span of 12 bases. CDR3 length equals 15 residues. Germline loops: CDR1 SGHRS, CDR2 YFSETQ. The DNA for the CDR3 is TGCGCCAGCAGGGGATCAGGGTACTCTGGAAACACCATATATTTT. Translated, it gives CASRGSGYSGNTIYF. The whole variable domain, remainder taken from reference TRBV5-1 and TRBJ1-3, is KAGVTQTPRYLIKTRGQQVTLSCSPISGHRSVSWYQQTPGQGLQFLFEYFSETQRNKGNFPGRFSGRQFSNSRSEMNVSTLELGDSALYLCASRGSGYSGNTIYFGEGSWLTVV.

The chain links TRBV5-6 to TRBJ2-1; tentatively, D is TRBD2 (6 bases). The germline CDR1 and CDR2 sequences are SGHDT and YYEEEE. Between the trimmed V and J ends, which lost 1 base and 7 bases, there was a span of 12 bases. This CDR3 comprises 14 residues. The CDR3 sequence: CASSLMGGLNEQFF. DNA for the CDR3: TGTGCCAGCAGCTTGATGGGGGGTCTGAATGAGCAGTTCTTC.

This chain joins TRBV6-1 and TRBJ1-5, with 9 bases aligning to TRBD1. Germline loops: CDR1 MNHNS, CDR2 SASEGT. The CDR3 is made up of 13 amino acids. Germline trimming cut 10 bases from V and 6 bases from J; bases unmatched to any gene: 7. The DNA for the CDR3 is TGTGCCACGGACAGGGGAAGGGGTCAGCCCCAGCATTTT. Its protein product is CATDRGRGQPQHF.

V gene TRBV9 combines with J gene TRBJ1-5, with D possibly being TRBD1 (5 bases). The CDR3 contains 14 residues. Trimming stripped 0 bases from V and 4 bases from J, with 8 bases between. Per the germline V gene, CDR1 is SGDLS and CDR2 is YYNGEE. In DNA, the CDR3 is TGTGCCAGCAGCGTAGAGCCAGGGAATCAGCCCCAGCATTTT. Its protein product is CASSVEPGNQPQHF.

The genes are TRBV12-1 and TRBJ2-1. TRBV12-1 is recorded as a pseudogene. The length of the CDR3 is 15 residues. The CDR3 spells CASSFVDTEPYEQFF. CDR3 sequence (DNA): TGTGCCAGCAGCTTTGTTGACACGGAGCCGTATGAGCAGTTCTTC.

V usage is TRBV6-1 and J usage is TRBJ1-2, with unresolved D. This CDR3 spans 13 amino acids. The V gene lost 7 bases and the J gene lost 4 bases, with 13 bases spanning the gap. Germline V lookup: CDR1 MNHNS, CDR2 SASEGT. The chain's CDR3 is CASMSSVGYGYTF. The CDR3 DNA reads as TGTGCCAGCATGTCCAGCGTAGGCTATGGCTACACCTTC.

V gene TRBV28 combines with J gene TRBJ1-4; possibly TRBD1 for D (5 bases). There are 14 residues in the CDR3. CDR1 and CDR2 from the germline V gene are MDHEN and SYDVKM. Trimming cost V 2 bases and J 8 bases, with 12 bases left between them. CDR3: CASSLGGMGEKLFF. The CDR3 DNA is TGTGCCAGCAGTTTAGGGGGGATGGGAGAAAAACTGTTTTTT.

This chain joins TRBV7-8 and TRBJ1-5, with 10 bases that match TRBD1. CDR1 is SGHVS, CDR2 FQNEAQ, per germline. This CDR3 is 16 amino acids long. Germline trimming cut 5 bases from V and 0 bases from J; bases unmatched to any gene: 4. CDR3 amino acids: CASSLGTGDSNQPQHF. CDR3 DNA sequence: TGTGCCAGCAGCCTCGGGACAGGGGATAGCAATCAGCCCCAGCATTTT.

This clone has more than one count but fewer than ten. Written as DNA, the CDR3 is TGTGCCAGCAGCCCCCCGGACAGGGAAGTCTACGAGCAGTACTTC. It is translated as CASSPPDREVYEQYF. The chain links TRBV28 to TRBJ2-7; TRBD1 aligns across 8 bases. This CDR3 spans 15 amino acids. Germline CDR1 MDHEN, CDR2 SYDVKM. V dropped 6 bases and J dropped 3; count of bases not matched to a gene: 10. The variable domain in full, with the rest retrieved from reference TRBV28 and TRBJ2-7, is DVKVTQSSRYLVKRTGEKVFLECVQDMDHENMFWYRQDPGLGLRLIYFSYDVKMKEKGDIPEGYSVSREKKERFSLILESASTNQTSMYLCASSPPDREVYEQYFGPGTRLTVT.

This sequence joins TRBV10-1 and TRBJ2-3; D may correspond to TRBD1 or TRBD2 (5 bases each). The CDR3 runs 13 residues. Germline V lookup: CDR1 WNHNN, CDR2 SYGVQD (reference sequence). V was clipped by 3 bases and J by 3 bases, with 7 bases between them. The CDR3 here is CASSDWGTDTQYF. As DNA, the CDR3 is TGCGCCAGCAGTGATTGGGGGACAGATACGCAGTATTTT.

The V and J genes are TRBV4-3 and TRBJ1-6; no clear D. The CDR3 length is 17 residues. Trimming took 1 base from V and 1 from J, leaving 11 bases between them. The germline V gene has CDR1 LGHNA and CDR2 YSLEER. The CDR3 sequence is CASSQVGVWSYNSPLHF. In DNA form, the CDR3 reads TGCGCCAGCAGCCAAGTCGGGGTCTGGTCCTATAATTCACCCCTCCACTTT.

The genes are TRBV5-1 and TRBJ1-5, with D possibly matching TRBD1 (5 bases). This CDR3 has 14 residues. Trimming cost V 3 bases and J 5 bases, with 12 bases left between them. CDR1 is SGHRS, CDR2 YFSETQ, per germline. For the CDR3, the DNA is TGCGCCAGCAGCTCGGAGGGGATGTATCAGCCCCAGCATTTT. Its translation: CASSSEGMYQPQHF.